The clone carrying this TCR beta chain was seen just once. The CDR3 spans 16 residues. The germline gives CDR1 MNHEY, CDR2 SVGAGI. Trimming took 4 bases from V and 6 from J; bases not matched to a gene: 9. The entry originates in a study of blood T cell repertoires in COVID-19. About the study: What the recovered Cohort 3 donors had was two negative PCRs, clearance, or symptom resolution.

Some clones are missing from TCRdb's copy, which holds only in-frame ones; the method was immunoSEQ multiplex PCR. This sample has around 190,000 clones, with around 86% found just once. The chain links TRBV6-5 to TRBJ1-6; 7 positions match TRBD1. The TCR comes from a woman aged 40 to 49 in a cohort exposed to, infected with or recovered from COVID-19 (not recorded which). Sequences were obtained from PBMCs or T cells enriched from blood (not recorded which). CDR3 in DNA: TGTGCCAGCAGTTCTTCCGGACAGGCTCGTAATTCACCCCTCCACTTT. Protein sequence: CASSSSGQARNSPLHF.